Listed below are T cell receptor beta chains from one sample, sequenced in a study of cytomegalovirus exposure and HLA in healthy donors. Assay used: immunoSEQ multiplex PCR; TCRdb lists only in-frame clones, some missing. In the table there are tens of thousands of clones, around four fifths of which are singletons. Sequencing used PBMCs. These receptors were collected from a man aged 25 to 40 in good health and CMV-seronegative. Both conserved end residues are part of each CDR3. The D gene is left open where the match is weak. The listing skips clone size in some rows; elsewhere it reads once, few, many or a size class.

size	V	D	J	CDR3	DNA
.	TRBV7-2	TRBD1	TRBJ2-5	CASSGGRGLETQYF	TGTGCCAGCAGCGGGGGAAGGGGGCTGGAGACCCAGTACTTC
.	TRBV9	.	TRBJ2-3	CASSPSLMVDTQYF	TGTGCCAGCAGCCCGAGTCTTATGGTAGATACGCAGTATTTT
.	TRBV7-3	TRBD2	TRBJ2-1	CASSLRTSGVNEQFF	TGTGCCAGCAGCTTAAGGACTAGCGGAGTCAATGAGCAGTTCTTC
once	TRBV19	.	TRBJ1-5	CASSSTGRGDQPQHF	TGTGCCAGTAGCTCGACAGGAAGAGGAGATCAGCCCCAGCATTTT
.	TRBV14	TRBD1	TRBJ2-5	CASSPTGGWETQYF	TGTGCCAGCAGCCCGACAGGGGGCTGGGAGACCCAGTACTTC
.	TRBV6-1	TRBD1	TRBJ1-5	CASSPPDRANQPQHF	TGTGCCAGCAGCCCCCCGGACAGGGCGAATCAGCCCCAGCATTTT
.	TRBV27	.	TRBJ1-2	CASSFNAGGSNYGYTF	TGTGCCAGCAGTTTTAACGCCGGGGGATCCAACTATGGCTACACCTTC
.	TRBV2	.	TRBJ1-3	CASRNPSDTIYF	TGTGCCAGCAGGAACCCCAGTGACACCATATATTTT
.	TRBV5-1	.	TRBJ2-3	CASIDKGLPTDTQYF	TGCGCCAGCATAGACAAGGGGCTCCCCACAGATACGCAGTATTTT
.	TRBV5-5	TRBD2	TRBJ2-7	CASSWVLAASSYEQYF	TGTGCCAGCAGCTGGGTACTAGCGGCCAGCTCCTACGAGCAGTACTTC
once	TRBV5-1	.	TRBJ1-2	CASSLDTGGYTF	TGCGCCAGCAGCTTGGACACTGGGGGGTACACCTTC
few	TRBV19	TRBD1	TRBJ1-6	CASSVDREGDNSPLHF	TGTGCCAGTAGTGTCGACAGGGAAGGTGATAATTCACCCCTCCACTTT
.	TRBV5-1	TRBD2	TRBJ2-5	CASSLLAGGRYQETQYF	TGCGCCAGCAGCCTACTAGCGGGGGGCCGGTACCAAGAGACCCAGTACTTC
.	TRBV29-1	TRBD2	TRBJ2-3	CSVELAGGTDTQYF	TGCAGCGTTGAGTTAGCGGGGGGAACAGATACGCAGTATTTT
.	TRBV2	.	TRBJ1-6	CASSVLNYNSPLHF	TGTGCCAGCAGTGTATTAAATTATAATTCACCCCTCCACTTT
.	TRBV7-8	TRBD2	TRBJ2-5	CASSLLTRLAGGPRETQYF	TGTGCCAGCAGCCTCCTCACCCGACTAGCGGGAGGGCCCCGAGAGACCCAGTACTTC
.	TRBV6-5	TRBD1	TRBJ1-1	CASSRTGQNTEAFF	TGTGCCAGCAGTAGGACAGGGCAGAACACTGAAGCTTTCTTT
.	TRBV9	TRBD1	TRBJ1-4	CASSSRDSSEKLFF	TGTGCCAGCAGCTCCCGGGACAGCTCTGAAAAACTGTTTTTT
.	TRBV5-6	TRBD1	TRBJ1-2	CASSFYSTGGVYGYTF	TGTGCCAGCAGCTTTTATTCGACAGGGGGGGTCTATGGCTACACCTTC
once	TRBV7-2	TRBD2	TRBJ2-4	CASSNIAGGRAKNIQYF	TGTGCCAGCAGCAACATAGCGGGGGGCCGAGCCAAAAACATTCAGTACTTC
.	TRBV7-2	.	TRBJ2-4	CASSLESPLLAKNIQYF	TGTGCCAGCAGCTTAGAATCCCCCCTCTTAGCCAAAAACATTCAGTACTTC
.	TRBV9	.	TRBJ2-3	CASSATGNTDTQYF	TGTGCCAGCAGCGCCACAGGGAACACAGATACGCAGTATTTT
.	TRBV30	.	TRBJ2-2	CAGKGTLDTGELFF	TGTGCCGGGAAAGGGACTCTAGACACCGGGGAGCTGTTTTTT
.	TRBV10-3	TRBD1	TRBJ2-5	CAISRGTGGETQYF	TGTGCCATCAGTAGAGGGACAGGGGGCGAGACCCAGTACTTC
.	TRBV28	.	TRBJ2-3	CATLEATLRDTQYF	TGTGCCACCCTTGAGGCGACTTTAAGAGATACGCAGTATTTT
.	TRBV29-1	.	TRBJ1-1	CSLRTDRNTEAFF	TGCAGCCTCCGGACAGATAGGAACACTGAAGCTTTCTTT
.	TRBV5-3	.	TRBJ1-5	CARSPGGEPQHF	TGTGCCAGAAGCCCCGGAGGTGAGCCCCAGCATTTT
.	TRBV7-9	TRBD1	TRBJ1-2	CASSGFVSGQGAQGDGYTF	TGTGCCAGCAGCGGGTTTGTGTCGGGACAGGGGGCGCAGGGAGATGGCTACACCTTC
medium-sized	TRBV6-4	TRBD1	TRBJ1-1	CASTGQGGIAFF	TGTGCCAGCACGGGACAGGGGGGTATAGCTTTCTTT
.	TRBV6-1	.	TRBJ2-2	CASSTLGRTGELFF	TGTGCCAGCAGTACCTTGGGGAGGACCGGGGAGCTGTTTTTT
.	TRBV28	.	TRBJ1-6	CASSPLRNSPLHF	TGTGCCAGCAGTCCGCTGAGAAATTCACCCCTCCACTTT
.	TRBV19	.	TRBJ2-1	CASSIGLDSEQFF	TGTGCCAGTAGTATAGGACTAGATTCTGAGCAGTTCTTC
.	TRBV18	TRBD2	TRBJ2-1	CASSPLAGGQFF	TGTGCCAGCTCACCTCTAGCGGGGGGGCAGTTCTTC
.	TRBV2	.	TRBJ2-3	CASSGGVVDTQYF	TGTGCCAGCAGTGGGGGGGTAGTAGATACGCAGTATTTT
.	TRBV5-1	.	TRBJ2-3	CASSQGGDGKQYF	TGCGCCAGCAGCCAAGGCGGGGACGGGAAGCAGTATTTT
.	TRBV4-3	TRBD1	TRBJ1-3	CASSQEGTGSSGNTIYF	TGCGCCAGCAGCCAAGAGGGGACAGGGAGTTCTGGAAACACCATATATTTT
.	TRBV5-6	TRBD2	TRBJ2-1	CASNSGLAGASGEQFF	TGTGCCAGCAACTCGGGGCTAGCGGGGGCCTCGGGTGAGCAGTTCTTC
.	TRBV9	TRBD2	TRBJ2-1	CASSALAPFPGLAVNEQFF	TGTGCCAGCAGCGCACTCGCTCCCTTCCCGGGACTAGCTGTCAATGAGCAGTTCTTC
.	TRBV4-1	.	TRBJ1-4	CASSHLPRSDEKLFF	TGCGCCAGCAGCCATCTCCCCAGAAGCGATGAAAAACTGTTTTTT
.	TRBV30	TRBD1	TRBJ1-5	CAWSATGAAQHF	TGTGCCTGGAGTGCCACAGGGGCCGCCCAGCATTTT
few	TRBV18	.	TRBJ1-1	CASLNLNTEAFF	TGTGCCAGCCTTAATTTGAACACTGAAGCTTTCTTT
.	TRBV5-1	TRBD1	TRBJ1-5	CASSFSGGSNQPQHF	TGCGCCAGCAGCTTTTCAGGGGGGAGCAATCAGCCCCAGCATTTT
.	TRBV5-1	TRBD2	TRBJ2-1	CASSLLPGGGNGNEQFF	TGCGCCAGCAGCTTGTTGCCGGGCGGGGGGAATGGCAATGAGCAGTTCTTC
few	TRBV7-9	.	TRBJ1-1	CASSRTAMNTEAFF	TGTGCCAGCAGCCGGACAGCCATGAACACTGAAGCTTTCTTT
.	TRBV30	TRBD2	TRBJ2-3	CAWRSTSGGYTQYF	TGTGCCTGGAGGTCAACTAGCGGGGGGTATACGCAGTATTTT
few	TRBV6-5	.	TRBJ2-7	CASSYSYTAYEQYF	TGTGCCAGCAGTTACTCGTACACAGCCTACGAGCAGTACTTC
.	TRBV18	.	TRBJ1-1	CASSPGAPVMNTEAFF	TGTGCCAGCTCACCAGGGGCACCCGTCATGAACACTGAAGCTTTCTTT
.	TRBV5-8	TRBD2	TRBJ2-5	CASSLRGVAGGRQYF	TGTGCCAGCAGCTTGAGAGGAGTAGCGGGGGGTCGCCAGTACTTC
.	TRBV7-8	TRBD2	TRBJ2-1	CASSLALTSGIYNEQFF	TGTGCCAGCAGCTTAGCGCTTACTAGCGGAATCTACAATGAGCAGTTCTTC
.	TRBV27	.	TRBJ2-3	CASSGTLSTDTQYF	TGTGCCAGCAGCGGGACACTTAGCACAGATACGCAGTATTTT
.	TRBV4-1	.	TRBJ2-1	CASSLPSAEQFF	TGCGCCAGCAGCCTACCTAGCGCTGAGCAGTTCTTC
.	TRBV4-1	TRBD2	TRBJ2-4	CASSLGGTSANIQYF	TGCGCCAGCAGCCTCGGCGGGACTAGCGCAAACATTCAGTACTTC